This TCR beta chain was identified in a study of brain metastases from non-small cell lung cancer. Findings of the study overall: TCR repertoires overlapped largely between brain metastases and matched primaries. Brain metastases had lower T-cell infiltration than primary tumors. T-cell clones appeared expanded in around 64% of brain metastases relative to matched primary tumors.

Assay used: immunoSEQ multiplex PCR; TCRdb lists only in-frame clones, some missing. Among about 15,000 clones listed, about four fifths were seen once. After removal of 11 bases from V and 6 bases from J, the junction contained 12 bases not matched to a gene. This CDR3 region has 13 residues. This clone was seen only once. Its antigen remains unknown. The gene calls are TRBV12-3 or TRBV12-4 and TRBJ1-1; 7 bases line up with TRBD1. Sequenced input: primary lung tumor tissue. The source is a donor aged 40 or over with non-small cell lung cancer. CDR3 nucleotide sequence: TGTGCCGGCAAAAAGACAGGGTTCTCTGAAGCTTTCTTT. Amino acid sequence: CAGKKTGFSEAFF.